The present entry profiles one TCR beta chain with its context. One junction end disagrees with the germline gene, perhaps due to a read error. Within the sample, other DNA sequences also encode this same CDR3. The CDR3 extends over 13 amino acids. The germline CDR1 and CDR2 sequences are SGHAT and FQNNGV. The entry originates in a study of blood T cell repertoires in COVID-19. The overall study: Whether acute or convalescent, the COVID-19 samples came from the United States, Italy and Spain. Sources were T cells, B-cell-depleted T cells, or PBMCs; the material itself was cDNA or gDNA.

Sequencing was performed with immunoSEQ multiplex PCR; in TCRdb, only in-frame clones are kept and a portion is missing. Of under 300,000 clones in the sample, under 85% were seen once. The chain joins TRBV11-2 to TRBJ1-2; D possibly corresponds to TRBD1 (6 bases). The sequenced sample was peripheral blood. This sequence originates from a man aged 30 to 45 who had recovered from COVID-19. CDR3 in DNA: TGTGCCAGCAGCCTAGACAGGAACTATGGCTACACCTTC. Translating it yields CASSLDRNYGYTF.